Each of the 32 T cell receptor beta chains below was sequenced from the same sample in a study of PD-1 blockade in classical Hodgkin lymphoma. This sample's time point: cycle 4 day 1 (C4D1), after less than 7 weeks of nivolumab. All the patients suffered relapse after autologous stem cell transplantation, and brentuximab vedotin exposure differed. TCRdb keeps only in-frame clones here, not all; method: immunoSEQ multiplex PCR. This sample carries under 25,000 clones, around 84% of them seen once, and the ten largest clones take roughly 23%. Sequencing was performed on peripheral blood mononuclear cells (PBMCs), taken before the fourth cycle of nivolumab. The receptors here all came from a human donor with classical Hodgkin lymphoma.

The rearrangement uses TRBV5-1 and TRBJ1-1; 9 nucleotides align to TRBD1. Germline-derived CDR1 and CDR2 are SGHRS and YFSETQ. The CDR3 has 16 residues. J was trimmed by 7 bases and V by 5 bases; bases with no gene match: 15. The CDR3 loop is CASSPGQGYILGEAFF. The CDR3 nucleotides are TGCGCCAGCAGTCCGGGACAGGGATATATCTTGGGTGAAGCTTTCTTT.

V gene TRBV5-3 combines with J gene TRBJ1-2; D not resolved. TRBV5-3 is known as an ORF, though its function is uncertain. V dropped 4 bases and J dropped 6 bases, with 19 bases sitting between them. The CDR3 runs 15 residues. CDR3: CARSLSGNSLNGYTF. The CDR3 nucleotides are TGTGCCAGAAGCCTTTCCGGCAACAGCTTGAATGGCTACACCTTC.

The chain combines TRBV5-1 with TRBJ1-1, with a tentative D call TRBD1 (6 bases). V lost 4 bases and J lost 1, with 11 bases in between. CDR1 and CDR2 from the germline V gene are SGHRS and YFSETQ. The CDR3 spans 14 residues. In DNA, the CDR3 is TGCGCCAGCAGCCCAGGACAGACGAACACTGAAGCTTTCTTT. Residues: CASSPGQTNTEAFF.

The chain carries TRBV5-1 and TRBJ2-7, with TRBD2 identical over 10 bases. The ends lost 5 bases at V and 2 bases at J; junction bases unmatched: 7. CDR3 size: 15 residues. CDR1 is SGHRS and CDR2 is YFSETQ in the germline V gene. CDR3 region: CASSFSGGLTYEQYF. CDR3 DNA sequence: TGCGCCAGCAGTTTTAGCGGGGGGCTGACCTACGAGCAGTACTTC.

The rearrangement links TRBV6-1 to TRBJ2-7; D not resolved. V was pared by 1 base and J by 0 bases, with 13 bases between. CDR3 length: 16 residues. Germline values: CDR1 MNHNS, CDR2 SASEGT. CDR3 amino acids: CASSEVPARSSYEQYF. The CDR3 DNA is TGTGCCAGCAGTGAAGTACCAGCCCGAAGCTCCTACGAGCAGTACTTC.

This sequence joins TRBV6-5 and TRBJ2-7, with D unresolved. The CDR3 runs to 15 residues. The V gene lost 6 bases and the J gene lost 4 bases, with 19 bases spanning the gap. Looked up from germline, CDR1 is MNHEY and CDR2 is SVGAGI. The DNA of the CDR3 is TGTGCCAGCAGCTCAGTCGGCGATTCTTTGTACGAGCAGTACTTC. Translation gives CASSSVGDSLYEQYF.

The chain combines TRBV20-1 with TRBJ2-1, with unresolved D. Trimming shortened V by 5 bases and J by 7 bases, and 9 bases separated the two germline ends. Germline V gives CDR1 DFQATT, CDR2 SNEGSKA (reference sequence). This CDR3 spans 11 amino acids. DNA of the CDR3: TGCAGTGCTCGATTTATAAATGAGCAGTTCTTC. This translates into CSARFINEQFF.

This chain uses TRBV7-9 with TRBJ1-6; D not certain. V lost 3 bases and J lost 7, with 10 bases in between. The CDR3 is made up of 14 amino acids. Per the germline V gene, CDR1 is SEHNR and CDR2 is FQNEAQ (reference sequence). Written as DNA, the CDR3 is TGTGCCAGCAGCTTGGCTTCAAAGAATTCACCCCTCCACTTT. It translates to CASSLASKNSPLHF.

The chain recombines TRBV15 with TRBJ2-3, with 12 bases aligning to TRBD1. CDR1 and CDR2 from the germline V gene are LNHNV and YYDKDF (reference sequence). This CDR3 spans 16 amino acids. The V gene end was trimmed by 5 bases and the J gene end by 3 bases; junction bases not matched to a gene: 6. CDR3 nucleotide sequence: TGTGCCACCAGCCTCCGGGACAGGGGGCCGACAGATACGCAGTATTTT. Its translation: CATSLRDRGPTDTQYF.

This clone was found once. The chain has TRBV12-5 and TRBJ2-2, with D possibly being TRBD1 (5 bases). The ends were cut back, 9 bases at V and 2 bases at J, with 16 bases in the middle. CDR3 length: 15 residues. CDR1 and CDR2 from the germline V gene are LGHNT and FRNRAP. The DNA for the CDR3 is TGTGCTAGCCTTTTGGCAGGGATTAACACCGGGGAGCTGTTTTTT. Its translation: CASLLAGINTGELFF.

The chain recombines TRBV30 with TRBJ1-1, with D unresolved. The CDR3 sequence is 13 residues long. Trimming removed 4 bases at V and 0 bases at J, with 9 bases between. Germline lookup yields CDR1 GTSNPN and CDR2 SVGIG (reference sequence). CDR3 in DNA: TGTGCCTGGACCCGTACTATGAACACTGAAGCTTTCTTT. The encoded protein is CAWTRTMNTEAFF.

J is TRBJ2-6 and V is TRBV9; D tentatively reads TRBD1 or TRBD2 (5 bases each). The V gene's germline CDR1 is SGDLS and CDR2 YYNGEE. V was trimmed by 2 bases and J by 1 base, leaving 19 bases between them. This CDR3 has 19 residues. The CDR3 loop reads CASSVDPGRGLSGANVLTF. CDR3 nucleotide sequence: TGTGCCAGCAGCGTCGACCCGGGACGGGGCCTATCTGGGGCCAACGTCCTGACTTTC.

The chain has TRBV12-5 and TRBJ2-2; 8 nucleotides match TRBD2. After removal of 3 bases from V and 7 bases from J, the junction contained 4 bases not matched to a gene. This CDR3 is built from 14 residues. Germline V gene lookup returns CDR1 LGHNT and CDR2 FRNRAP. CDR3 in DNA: TGTGCTAGTGGTTTCGGGAGGGTCGGCGGGGAGCTGTTTTTT. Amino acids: CASGFGRVGGELFF. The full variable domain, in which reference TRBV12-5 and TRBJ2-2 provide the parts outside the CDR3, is DARVTQTPRHKVTEMGQEVTMRCQPILGHNTVFWYRQTMMQGLELLAYFRNRAPLDDSGMPKDRFSAEMPDATLATLKIQPSEPRDSAVYFCASGFGRVGGELFFGEGSRLTVL.

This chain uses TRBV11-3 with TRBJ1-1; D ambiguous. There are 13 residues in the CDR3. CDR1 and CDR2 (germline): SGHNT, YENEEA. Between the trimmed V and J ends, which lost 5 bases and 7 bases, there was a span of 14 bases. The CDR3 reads CASSQATGGEAFF. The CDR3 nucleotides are TGTGCCAGCAGCCAGGCGACGGGTGGTGAAGCTTTCTTT.

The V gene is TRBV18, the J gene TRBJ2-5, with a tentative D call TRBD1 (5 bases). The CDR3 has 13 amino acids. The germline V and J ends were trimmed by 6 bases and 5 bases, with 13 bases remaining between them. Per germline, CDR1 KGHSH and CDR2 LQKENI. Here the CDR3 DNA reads TGTGCCAGCTCTCAAGGGGATTGGGAGACCCAGTACTTC. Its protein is CASSQGDWETQYF.

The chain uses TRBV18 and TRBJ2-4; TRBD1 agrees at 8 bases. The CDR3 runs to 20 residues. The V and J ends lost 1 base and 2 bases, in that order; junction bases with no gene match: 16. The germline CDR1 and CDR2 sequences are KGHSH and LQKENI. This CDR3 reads CASSPLSTGDGGRSKNIQYF. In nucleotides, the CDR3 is TGTGCCAGCTCACCACTTTCGACAGGGGACGGTGGAAGGTCCAAAAACATTCAGTACTTC.

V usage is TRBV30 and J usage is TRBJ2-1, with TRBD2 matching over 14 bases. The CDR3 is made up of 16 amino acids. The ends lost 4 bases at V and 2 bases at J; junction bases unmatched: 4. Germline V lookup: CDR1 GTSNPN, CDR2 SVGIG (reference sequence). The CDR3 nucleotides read TGTGCCTGGACTCCGGGACTAGCGGGGGCCTACAATGAGCAGTTCTTC. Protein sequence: CAWTPGLAGAYNEQFF.

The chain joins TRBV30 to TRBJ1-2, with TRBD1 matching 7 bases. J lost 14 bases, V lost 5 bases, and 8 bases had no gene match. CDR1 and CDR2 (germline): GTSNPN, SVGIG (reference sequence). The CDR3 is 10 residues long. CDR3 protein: CAWAGQASTF. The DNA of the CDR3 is TGTGCCTGGGCTGGACAGGCTTCAACCTTC.

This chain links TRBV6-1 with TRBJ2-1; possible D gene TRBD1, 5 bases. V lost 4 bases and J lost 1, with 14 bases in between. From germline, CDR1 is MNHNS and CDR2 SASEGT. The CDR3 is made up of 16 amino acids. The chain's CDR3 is CASSGDRVLSYNEQFF. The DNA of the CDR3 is TGTGCCAGCAGTGGTGACAGAGTGCTTTCCTACAATGAGCAGTTCTTC.

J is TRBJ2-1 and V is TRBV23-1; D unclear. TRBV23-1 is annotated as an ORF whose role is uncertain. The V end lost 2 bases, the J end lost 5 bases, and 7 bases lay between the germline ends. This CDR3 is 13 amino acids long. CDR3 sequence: CASSQGPDNEQFF. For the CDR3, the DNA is TGCGCCAGCAGTCAAGGACCGGACAATGAGCAGTTCTTC.

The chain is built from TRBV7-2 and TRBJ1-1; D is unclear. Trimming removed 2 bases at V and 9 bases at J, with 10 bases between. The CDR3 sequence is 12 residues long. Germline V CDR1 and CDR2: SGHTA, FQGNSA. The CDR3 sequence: CASSLMARQAFF. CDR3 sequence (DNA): TGTGCCAGCAGCTTAATGGCTCGACAAGCTTTCTTT.

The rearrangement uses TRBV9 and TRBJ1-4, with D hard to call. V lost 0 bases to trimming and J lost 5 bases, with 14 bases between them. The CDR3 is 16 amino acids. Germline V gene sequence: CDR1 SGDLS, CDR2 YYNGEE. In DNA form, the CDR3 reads TGTGCCAGCAGCGTAGGAGGCGAACCCCAGAATGAAAAACTGTTTTTT. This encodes CASSVGGEPQNEKLFF.

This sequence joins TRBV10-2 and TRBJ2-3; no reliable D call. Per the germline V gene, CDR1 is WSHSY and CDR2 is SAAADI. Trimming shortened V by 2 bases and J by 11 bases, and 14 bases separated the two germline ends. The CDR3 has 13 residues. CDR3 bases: TGCGCCAGCAGTGAGAGGGCCCCCAGCCTGCAGTATTTT. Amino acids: CASSERAPSLQYF.

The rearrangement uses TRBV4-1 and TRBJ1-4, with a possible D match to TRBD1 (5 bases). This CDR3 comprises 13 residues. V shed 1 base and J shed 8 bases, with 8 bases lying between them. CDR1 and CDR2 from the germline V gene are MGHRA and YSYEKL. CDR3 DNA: TGCGCCAGCAGCCAAGGAGCAGGGGAAAAACTGTTTTTT. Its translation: CASSQGAGEKLFF.

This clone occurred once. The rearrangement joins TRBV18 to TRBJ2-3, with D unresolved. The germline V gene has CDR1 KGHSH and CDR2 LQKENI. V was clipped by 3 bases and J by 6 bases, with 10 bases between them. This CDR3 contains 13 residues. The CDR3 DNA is TGTGCCAGCTCACCCGACCATGAGGATACGCAGTATTTT. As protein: CASSPDHEDTQYF.

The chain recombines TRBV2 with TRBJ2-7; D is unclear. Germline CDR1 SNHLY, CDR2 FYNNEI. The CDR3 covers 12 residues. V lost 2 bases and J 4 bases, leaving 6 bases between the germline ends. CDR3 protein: CASSEYWYEQYF. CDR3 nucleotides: TGTGCCAGCAGTGAATACTGGTACGAGCAGTACTTC.

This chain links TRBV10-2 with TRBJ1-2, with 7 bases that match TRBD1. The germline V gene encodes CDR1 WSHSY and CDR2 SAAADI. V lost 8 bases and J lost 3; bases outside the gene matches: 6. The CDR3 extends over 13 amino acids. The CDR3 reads CASALQGDYGYTF. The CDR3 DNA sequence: TGCGCCAGCGCACTCCAGGGGGACTATGGCTACACCTTC.

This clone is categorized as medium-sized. The CDR3 loop is CASQLSWNTEAFF. The CDR3 coding sequence is TGTGCCAGCCAACTCAGCTGGAACACTGAAGCTTTCTTT. The rearrangement uses TRBV25-1 and TRBJ1-1, with unresolved D. The CDR3 runs to 13 residues. The V end lost 8 bases, the J end lost 1 base, and 11 bases lay between the germline ends. CDR1 and CDR2 (germline): MGHDK, SYGVNS.

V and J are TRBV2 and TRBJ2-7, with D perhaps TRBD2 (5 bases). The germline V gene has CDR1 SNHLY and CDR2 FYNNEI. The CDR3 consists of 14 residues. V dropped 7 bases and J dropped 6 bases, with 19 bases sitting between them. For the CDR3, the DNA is TGTGCCAGCATTCAAAGGGCGGGCCGGACCGAGCAGTACTTC. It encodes CASIQRAGRTEQYF.

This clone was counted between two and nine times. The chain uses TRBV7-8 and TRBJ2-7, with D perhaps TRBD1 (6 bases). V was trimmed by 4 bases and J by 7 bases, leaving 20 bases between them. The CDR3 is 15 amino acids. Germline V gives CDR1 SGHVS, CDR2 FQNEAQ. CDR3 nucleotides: TGTGCCAGCAGCTCAAGTCCCCCAGGGGCTAAGGAGCAGTACTTC. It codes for CASSSSPPGAKEQYF. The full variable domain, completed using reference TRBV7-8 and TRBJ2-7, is GAGVSQSPRYKVAKRGQDVALRCDPISGHVSLFWYQQALGQGPEFLTYFQNEAQLDKSGLPSDRFFAERPEGSVSTLKIQRTQQEDSAVYLCASSSSPPGAKEQYFGPGTRLTVT.

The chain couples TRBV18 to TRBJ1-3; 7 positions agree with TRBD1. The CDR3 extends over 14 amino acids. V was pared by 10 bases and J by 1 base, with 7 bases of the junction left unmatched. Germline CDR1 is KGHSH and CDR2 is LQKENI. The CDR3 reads CATTMDRSGNTIYF. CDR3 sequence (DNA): TGTGCCACCACCATGGACAGGTCTGGAAACACCATATATTTT.

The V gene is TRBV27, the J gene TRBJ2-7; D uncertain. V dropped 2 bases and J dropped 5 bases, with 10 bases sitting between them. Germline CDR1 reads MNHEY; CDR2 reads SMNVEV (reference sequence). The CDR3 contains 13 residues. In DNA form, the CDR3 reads TGTGCCAGCAGTTTACCCCCCGGTCACGAGCAGTACTTC. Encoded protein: CASSLPPGHEQYF.